This T cell receptor (beta chain) derives from a study of T cells in Graves' hyperthyroidism and ophthalmopathy. Using RNA transcripts as the source, TCR beta CDR3 regions were amplified. First-round RT-PCR with HTBI primers amplified the TCR CDR3 region. TCRdb redid the calling of the multiplex PCR reads with MiXCR, one entry per CDR3 protein. The table has around 570,000 distinct CDR3 sequences, about 20% seen once; the top ten hold 47%. Looked up from germline, CDR1 is MDHEN and CDR2 is SYDVKM. V was clipped by 4 bases and J by 8 bases, with 17 bases between them. CDR3 length equals 14 residues. Duration under 3 months, a NOSPECS grade of at least 4, and a Clinical Activity Score of at least 3 characterized the ophthalmopathy patients. Uncontrolled infections, other autoimmune diseases, pregnancy or lactation led to exclusion of patients. This clonotype was found many times.

The sequenced sample consisted of blood. This receptor was obtained from a man aged 40-50 years with Graves' ophthalmopathy. This chain connects TRBV28 to TRBJ1-1; possibly TRBD1 for D (6 bases). CDR3 sequence (DNA): TGTGCCAGCAGTTCAAGTTGGGGGACACTCGAAGCTTTCTTT. It codes for CASSSSWGTLEAFF.